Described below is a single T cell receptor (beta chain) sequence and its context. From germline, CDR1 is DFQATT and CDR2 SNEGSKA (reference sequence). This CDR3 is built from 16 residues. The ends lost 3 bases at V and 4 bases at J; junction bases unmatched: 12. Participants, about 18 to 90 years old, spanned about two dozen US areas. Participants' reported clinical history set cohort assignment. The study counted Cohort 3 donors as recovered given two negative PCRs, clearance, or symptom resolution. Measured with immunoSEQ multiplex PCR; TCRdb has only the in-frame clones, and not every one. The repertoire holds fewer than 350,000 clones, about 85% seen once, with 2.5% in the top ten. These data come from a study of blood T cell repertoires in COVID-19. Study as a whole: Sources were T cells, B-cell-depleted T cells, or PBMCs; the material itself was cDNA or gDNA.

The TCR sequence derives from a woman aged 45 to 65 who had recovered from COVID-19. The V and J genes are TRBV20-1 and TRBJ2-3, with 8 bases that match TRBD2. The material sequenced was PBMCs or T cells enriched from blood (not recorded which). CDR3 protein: CSASPARGEVSDTQYF. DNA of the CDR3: TGCAGTGCTAGTCCCGCGCGGGGGGAAGTTTCAGATACGCAGTATTTT.